Presented here are 5 T cell receptor beta chains from one specimen sequenced in a study of T cell repertoires in cytomegalovirus infection. MiXCR was run by TCRdb on the reads, yielding one entry per CDR3 protein. In the table there are some 700,000 distinct CDR3 sequences, about 33% of which are singletons. No antigen has been assigned to these receptors. The starting material was cultured PBMCs, obtained from culture after CMV antigen stimulation. These TCRs come from a human donor in good health (CMV status not recorded). Some clones in this sample may be carry-over from other donors' samples.

This clonotype was picked up a small number of times. The CDR3 nucleotides are TGTGCCATCAGTGAGTTAGTAAGACGTGGGGCCAACGTCCTGACTTTC. Its protein product is CAISELVRRGANVLTF. The J gene is TRBJ2-6, the V gene TRBV10-3; D not resolved. The V and J ends lost 1 base and 3 bases respectively, with 10 bases between them. From germline, CDR1 is ENHRY and CDR2 SYGVKD. The length of the CDR3 is 16 residues.

This clonotype was counted only a few times. The rearrangement links TRBV7-9 to TRBJ2-1, with TRBD2 as a possible D gene (5 bases). Germline V lookup: CDR1 SEHNR, CDR2 FQNEAQ (reference sequence). The CDR3 consists of 15 residues. Trimming took off 4 bases at V and 8 bases at J, with 18 bases between the two ends. The CDR3 DNA is TGTGCCAGCAGCTCAAGTAGCGCCGGTAGGGATGAGCAGTTCTTC. Translated: CASSSSSAGRDEQFF.

The CDR3 coding sequence is TGTGCCAGCAGCTTATTGGGTAACTCACCCCTCCACTTT. Amino acids: CASSLLGNSPLHF. The genes are TRBV7-8 and TRBJ1-6; D gene uncertain. The length of the CDR3 is 13 residues. Germline V gene sequence: CDR1 SGHVS, CDR2 FQNEAQ. Trimming took off 2 bases at V and 10 bases at J, with 9 bases between the two ends.

The chain links TRBV6-1 to TRBJ2-6, with 9 bases aligning to TRBD1. This CDR3 comprises 17 residues. Germline lookup yields CDR1 MNHNS and CDR2 SASEGT. V dropped 7 bases and J dropped 2; count of bases not matched to a gene: 9. CDR3 in DNA: TGTGCCAGCAAACCGGGACAGGGACAGACTGGGGCCAACGTCCTGACTTTC. Translating gives CASKPGQGQTGANVLTF.

The rearrangement uses TRBV28 and TRBJ2-2; D remains ambiguous. Germline CDR1 MDHEN, CDR2 SYDVKM. Trimming stripped 5 bases from V and 2 bases from J, with 18 bases between. The CDR3 consists of 17 residues. CDR3 sequence (DNA): TGTGCCAGCAGTCCCCTCTCCGGAAGGTTCAACACCGGGGAGCTGTTTTTT. This encodes CASSPLSGRFNTGELFF.